The 2 T cell receptor beta chains reported below all come from one sample, sequenced in a study of chemoradiotherapy in HPV16-positive cancers. Generated by immunoSEQ multiplex PCR, the TCRdb table keeps only in-frame clones and is missing some. The sample lists about 22,000 clones, roughly 89% occurring once. The sample was blood, taken from a patient who underwent chemoradiotherapy. These receptors were collected from a human donor with HPV-associated anogenital cancer.

The table lists this clone with a few counts. The chain carries TRBV19 and TRBJ2-6; a possible D gene is TRBD2 (6 bases). The CDR3 extends over 15 amino acids. Trimming took 3 bases from V and 2 from J, leaving 8 bases between them. Germline values: CDR1 LNHDA, CDR2 SQIVND (reference sequence). CDR3 sequence (DNA): TGTGCCAGTAGTATCCCTAGCGCTGGGGCCAACGTCCTGACTTTC. It yields the protein CASSIPSAGANVLTF.

The CDR3 sequence is CASRQSLQGALQPQHF. The DNA of the CDR3 is TGCGCCAGCAGACAGTCGCTACAGGGGGCCCTTCAGCCCCAGCATTTT. The chain links TRBV4-3 to TRBJ1-5, with 9 bases that match TRBD1. This CDR3 contains 16 residues. V gave up 6 bases and J gave up 6 bases; unmatched junction bases: 12. Germline V gene sequence: CDR1 LGHNA, CDR2 YSLEER.